The 13 T cell receptor beta chains reported below all come from one sample, sequenced in a study of T cell responses to AZD1222 COVID-19 vaccine. Assay: immunoSEQ multiplex PCR; the TCRdb copy retains only in-frame clones and omits some. The data show about 160,000 clones, with approximately 87% seen just once and approximately 4.5% held by the top ten. Sequencing was performed on peripheral blood, taken 28 days after the second AZD1222 dose. These receptors were obtained from an adult who received the AZD1222 COVID-19 vaccine.

In its sample, this clone was seen a few times. V gene TRBV11-3 combines with J gene TRBJ2-5; D gene ambiguous. Deletions cut 5 bases from V and 5 bases from J, with 15 bases between. This CDR3 is built from 14 residues. Germline V gives CDR1 SGHNT, CDR2 YENEEA. In DNA, the CDR3 is TGTGCCAGCAGCCCGGAGCCTGGTGTGGAGACCCAGTACTTC. It encodes CASSPEPGVETQYF. Looking up the rest from reference TRBV11-3 and TRBJ2-5 gives the full variable domain: EAGVVQSPRYKIIEKKQPVAFWCNPISGHNTLYWYLQNLGQGPELLIRYENEEAVDDSQLPKDRFSAERLKGVDSTLKIQPAELGDSAVYLCASSPEPGVETQYFGPGTRLLVL.

V usage is TRBV10-1 and J usage is TRBJ2-7; D possibly corresponds to TRBD1 (5 bases). Between the trimmed V and J ends, which lost 2 bases and 6 bases, there was a span of 17 bases. Germline V lookup: CDR1 WNHNN, CDR2 SYGVQD (reference sequence). CDR3 length equals 15 residues. As DNA, the CDR3 is TGCGCCAGCAGTGAGGAGGTGGGGCTGGTACGCGAGCAGTACTTC. It yields the protein CASSEEVGLVREQYF.

This sequence joins TRBV12-5 and TRBJ2-7; D may match TRBD1 or TRBD2 (5 bases each). The V end lost 3 bases, the J end lost 4 bases, and 10 bases lay between the germline ends. In germline, CDR1 is LGHNT, CDR2 FRNRAP. CDR3 length equals 13 residues. CDR3 amino acids: CASGFGGPYEQYF. The DNA of the CDR3 is TGTGCTAGTGGTTTTGGGGGACCATACGAGCAGTACTTC. Variable domain in full (rest from reference TRBV12-5 and TRBJ2-7): DARVTQTPRHKVTEMGQEVTMRCQPILGHNTVFWYRQTMMQGLELLAYFRNRAPLDDSGMPKDRFSAEMPDATLATLKIQPSEPRDSAVYFCASGFGGPYEQYFGPGTRLTVT.

The V call is TRBV5-1, the J call TRBJ2-1; 12 bases align to TRBD1. Germline V gives CDR1 SGHRS, CDR2 YFSETQ. The CDR3 has 15 amino acids. V lost 4 bases, J lost 7 bases, and 6 bases stayed unmatched. CDR3 sequence reads: CASSNPGQGANEQFF. The DNA for the CDR3 is TGCGCCAGCAGCAATCCGGGACAGGGGGCGAATGAGCAGTTCTTC.

This chain joins TRBV15 and TRBJ2-3; D remains unclear. The germline CDR1 and CDR2 sequences are LNHNV and YYDKDF (reference sequence). This CDR3 comprises 13 residues. V was shortened by 3 bases and J by 2 bases, with 6 bases between the two germline ends. CDR3 DNA: TGTGCCACCAGCAGGGCGGTCACAGATACGCAGTATTTT. It codes for CATSRAVTDTQYF.

The genes are TRBV10-2 and TRBJ2-1; TRBD1 might be the D (5 bases). V was cut by 6 bases and J by 6 bases, with 18 bases left in between. CDR1 is WSHSY and CDR2 is SAAADI in the germline V gene. The CDR3 is made up of 15 amino acids. The DNA for the CDR3 is TGCGCCAGCAGCACCCCAGGGTATCACTCCAATGAGCAGTTCTTC. Translated: CASSTPGYHSNEQFF.

This chain uses TRBV7-2 with TRBJ2-7, with TRBD1 matching over 11 bases. CDR1 SGHTA and CDR2 FQGNSA come from the germline V gene. The CDR3 loop spans 16 amino acids. V dropped 5 bases and J dropped 7; count of bases not matched to a gene: 13. This CDR3 reads CASSHTRGQGAREQYF. The CDR3 region has the DNA TGTGCCAGCAGCCACACTCGCGGACAGGGGGCGCGTGAGCAGTACTTC.

A remark on this clone: The identical CDR3 is also encoded by other nucleotide sequences in the sample. The chain recombines TRBV7-9 with TRBJ1-1; D remains ambiguous. Germline loops: CDR1 SEHNR, CDR2 FQNEAQ (reference sequence). CDR3 size: 11 residues. The V and J ends lost 0 bases and 6 bases respectively, with 2 bases between them. DNA for the CDR3: TGTGCCAGCAGCTTAGCAGCTGAAGCTTTCTTT. It translates to CASSLAAEAFF. Filled out from reference TRBV7-9 and TRBJ1-1, the complete variable domain reads DTGVSQNPRHKITKRGQNVTFRCDPISEHNRLYWYRQTLGQGPEFLTYFQNEAQLEKSRLLSDRFSAERPKGSFSTLEIQRTEQGDSAMYLCASSLAAEAFFGQGTRLTVV.

This chain links TRBV7-9 with TRBJ1-3, with D hard to call. CDR1 is SEHNR, CDR2 FQNEAQ, per germline (reference sequence). The CDR3 covers 17 residues. V was clipped by 2 bases and J by 2 bases, with 16 bases between them. The chain's CDR3 is CASSLSPGIGPGNTIYF. The CDR3 bases are TGTGCCAGCAGCTTATCTCCGGGGATCGGGCCTGGAAACACCATATATTTT.

The chain employs TRBV29-1 and TRBJ2-7; no clear D. The V end lost 8 bases, the J end lost 0 bases, and 14 bases lay between the germline ends. CDR1 and CDR2 (germline): SQVTM, ANQGSEA. CDR3 length: 13 residues. Here the CDR3 reads CSFRVPSSYEQYF. DNA for the CDR3: TGCAGCTTTCGCGTCCCTAGCTCCTACGAGCAGTACTTC.

The chain couples TRBV18 to TRBJ1-1; no firm D call. The CDR3 consists of 13 residues. CDR1 is KGHSH and CDR2 is LQKENI in the germline V gene. Trimming pared 5 bases from V and 4 bases from J, leaving 11 bases between. The CDR3 region is CASSNAVGTEAFF. For the CDR3, the DNA is TGTGCCAGCTCAAACGCCGTCGGCACTGAAGCTTTCTTT.

The V gene is TRBV19, the J gene TRBJ1-2; D is perhaps TRBD1 (5 bases). This CDR3 is built from 14 residues. The germline V gene encodes CDR1 LNHDA and CDR2 SQIVND (reference sequence). Trimming cost V 4 bases and J 3 bases, with 12 bases left between them. The CDR3 nucleotides are TGTGCCAGTAGTAAGCTCGAAGGGGACTATGGCTACACCTTC. Translated, it gives CASSKLEGDYGYTF.

The V call is TRBV5-4, the J call TRBJ1-2; D uncertain. V was cut by 0 bases and J by 0 bases, with 9 bases left in between. The germline CDR1 and CDR2 sequences are SGHNT and YYREEE (reference sequence). The CDR3 contains 15 residues. The CDR3 DNA reads as TGTGCCAGCAGCTTGGGAGCTCAAGCTAACTATGGCTACACCTTC. Translated, it gives CASSLGAQANYGYTF.